The source of this TCR beta chain is a study of T cells after yellow fever vaccination. They built TCR cDNA with 5'RACE template switching, a step that put in a universal primer site and UMIs. From the 5' RACE reads, TCRdb called clonotypes with MiXCR, one entry per CDR3 protein. The sample holds around 340,000 distinct CDR3 sequences, roughly an eighth seen once. This clonotype came up a few times. The receptor was isolated from a man between 18 and 35 years old who received the YFV17D yellow fever vaccine. The sample in question was CD4+ T cells sorted from PBMCs, obtained 15 days after the yellow fever booster vaccination.

The CDR3 spells CASSRSEGEGAETQYF. The CDR3 coding sequence is TGTGCCAGCAGCCGATCCGAAGGGGAGGGTGCGGAGACCCAGTACTTC. V usage is TRBV4-2 and J usage is TRBJ2-5, with 7 bases that match TRBD2. The V gene's germline CDR1 is LGHNA and CDR2 YNFKEQ. Unmatched junction bases numbered 13, after V lost 4 bases and J lost 5 bases. This CDR3 contains 16 residues.